This T cell receptor (beta chain) appears in the sequencing data of a study of radiation and T cells in renal cell carcinoma. Study results and caveats: Top tumor clonotypes rose in blood 2 weeks post-radiation, then contracted. Only small tumor regions of about 1.1 g were sampled. No pretreatment tumor biopsies were available for baseline clonotypes.

In regard to this clone: Its antigen is not known.

The data were produced by immunoSEQ multiplex PCR, yet TCRdb's version contains in-frame clones alone and is incomplete. There are about 20,000 clones in the sample; around 52% occur only once, and approximately 16% lies in the top ten. V trimming: 5 bases; J trimming: 1 base; junction bases outside the gene matches: 7. The CDR3 has 15 residues. CDR1 and CDR2 from the germline V gene are LNHNV and YYDKDF (reference sequence). Treatment denoted: 15 Gy SBRT to primary tumor, nephrectomy 4 weeks later. This sequence joins TRBV15 and TRBJ1-2; 7 bases map to TRBD1. This material consisted of tumor tissue, taken from a patient whose treatment included radiotherapy and nephrectomy. The receptor's source is a woman between 50 and 59 years old with renal cell carcinoma. CDR3 DNA: TGTGCCACCAGCCCCCGGGGGACAGTTAACTATGGCTACACCTTC. This translates into CATSPRGTVNYGYTF. Variable domain in full (rest from reference TRBV15 and TRBJ1-2): DAMVIQNPRYQVTQFGKPVTLSCSQTLNHNVMYWYQQKSSQAPKLLFHYYDKDFNNEADTPDNFQSRRPNTSFCFLDIRSPGLGDTAMYLCATSPRGTVNYGYTFGSGTRLTVV.